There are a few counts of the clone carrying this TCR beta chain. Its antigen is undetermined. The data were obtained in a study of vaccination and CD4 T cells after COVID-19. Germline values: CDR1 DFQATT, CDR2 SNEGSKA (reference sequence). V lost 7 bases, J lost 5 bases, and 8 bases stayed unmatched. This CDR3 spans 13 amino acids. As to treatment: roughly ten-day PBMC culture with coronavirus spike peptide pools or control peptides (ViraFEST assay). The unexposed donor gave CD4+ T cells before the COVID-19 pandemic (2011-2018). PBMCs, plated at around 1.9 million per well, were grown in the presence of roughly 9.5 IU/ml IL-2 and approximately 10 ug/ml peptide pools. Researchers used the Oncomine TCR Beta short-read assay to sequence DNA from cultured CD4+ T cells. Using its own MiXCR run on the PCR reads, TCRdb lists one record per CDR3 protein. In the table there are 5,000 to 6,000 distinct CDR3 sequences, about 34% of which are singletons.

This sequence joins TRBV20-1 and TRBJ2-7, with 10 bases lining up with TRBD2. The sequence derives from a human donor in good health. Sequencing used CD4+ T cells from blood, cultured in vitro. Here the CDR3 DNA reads TGCAGTGGGATGGGACTAGCGTTACACGAGCAGTACTTC. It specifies CSGMGLALHEQYF.